One and the same sample provided the 17 T cell receptor beta chains below, sequenced in a study of shared clonotypes between healthy human individuals. This table comes from immunoSEQ multiplex PCR, and its TCRdb copy is limited to in-frame clones, with some not included. The profile shows around 2,000,000 clones, approximately 94% of them singletons. CD45RO-negative, CCR7-selected cells formed the naive CD8 fraction, which excluded terminally differentiated effector memory CD45RA+ cells. The sample consisted of naive CD8+ T cells sorted from blood. These receptors came from a man aged 18 to 30 in good health.

The chain is built from TRBV4-1 and TRBJ2-7, with 10 positions matching TRBD2. V gave up 2 bases and J gave up 5 bases; unmatched junction bases: 9. CDR3 length: 16 amino acids. The V gene's germline CDR1 is MGHRA and CDR2 YSYEKL. The chain's CDR3 is CASSQRSSSGSHEQYF. The CDR3 DNA is TGCGCCAGCAGCCAAAGATCGTCTAGCGGGAGCCACGAGCAGTACTTC.

The CDR3 reads CSVVGSKREQYF. CDR3 in DNA: TGCAGCGTTGTTGGGAGCAAGCGCGAGCAGTACTTC. This chain links TRBV29-1 with TRBJ2-7; D may be TRBD2 (5 bases). The V gene's germline CDR1 is SQVTM and CDR2 ANQGSEA. V lost 4 bases and J lost 6, with 13 bases in between. The CDR3 has 12 amino acids.

This chain links TRBV7-8 with TRBJ2-1, with 7 bases matching TRBD2. After removal of 5 bases from V and 2 bases from J, the junction contained 9 bases not matched to a gene. This CDR3 spans 16 amino acids. CDR1 is SGHVS, CDR2 FQNEAQ, per germline. The CDR3 DNA sequence: TGTGCCAGCAGCCAGTGGTCTAGCGGAACCTACAATGAGCAGTTCTTC. Translated: CASSQWSSGTYNEQFF.

The rearrangement links TRBV7-6 to TRBJ2-3; D gene unclear. Germline V CDR1 and CDR2: SGHVS, FNYEAQ. V was cut by 0 bases and J by 5 bases, with 6 bases left in between. The CDR3 has 13 amino acids. CDR3 protein: CASSLAPKDTQYF. The CDR3 DNA follows: TGTGCCAGCAGCTTAGCGCCTAAAGATACGCAGTATTTT.

The chain recombines TRBV5-6 with TRBJ2-7; 11 bases line up with TRBD2. J lost 2 bases, V lost 4 bases, and 5 bases had no gene match. Germline CDR1 SGHDT, CDR2 YYEEEE. This CDR3 is 15 amino acids long. CDR3 nucleotides: TGTGCCAGCAGCCCGGGACTAGCGGAAACCTACGAGCAGTACTTC. It specifies CASSPGLAETYEQYF.

This clone was seen just once. The V and J genes are TRBV4-1 and TRBJ1-2; D gene uncertain. The CDR3 has 14 amino acids. V was trimmed by 5 bases and J by 0 bases, leaving 10 bases between them. The V gene's germline CDR1 is MGHRA and CDR2 YSYEKL. The CDR3 DNA sequence: TGCGCCAGCAGCATAGTAGGATCTAACTATGGCTACACCTTC. Translation: CASSIVGSNYGYTF.

This clone was observed a handful of times. This sample also contains other DNA sequences that code for the same CDR3. The chain carries TRBV27 and TRBJ2-2; D call uncertain. This CDR3 is 12 amino acids long. Germline V gene sequence: CDR1 MNHEY, CDR2 SMNVEV (reference sequence). V was shortened by 1 base and J by 7 bases, with 4 bases between the two germline ends. This chain's CDR3 is CASSLFGGELFF. DNA for the CDR3: TGTGCCAGCAGTTTATTTGGCGGGGAGCTGTTTTTT.

This chain links TRBV4-3 with TRBJ2-3; weak D call: TRBD1 (6 bases). Germline loops: CDR1 LGHNA, CDR2 YSLEER. Trimming took 4 bases from V and 2 from J, leaving 13 bases between them. This CDR3 is 15 amino acids long. The CDR3 region has the DNA TGCGCCAGCAGCCCCACAGGGATTTACACAGATACGCAGTATTTT. Amino acids: CASSPTGIYTDTQYF.

This clone was recorded a few times. Here the CDR3 DNA reads TGTGCCAGCAGTTCGATCCGTAATTCACCCCTCCACTTT. Translation: CASSSIRNSPLHF. This chain connects TRBV6-5 to TRBJ1-6; D remains unclear. The CDR3 length is 13 residues. CDR1 is MNHEY, CDR2 SVGAGI, per germline. Trimming shortened V by 4 bases and J by 6 bases, and 7 bases separated the two germline ends.

The CDR3 DNA sequence: TGTGCCAGCAGCTTAGCGTTCGGCGAGGCGGGAATAGGGGAGACCCAGTACTTC. Protein product: CASSLAFGEAGIGETQYF. The rearrangement joins TRBV11-2 to TRBJ2-5; maybe TRBD2 (6 bases). This CDR3 region has 18 residues. Germline loops: CDR1 SGHAT, CDR2 FQNNGV. Trimming took 1 base from V and 5 from J, leaving 23 bases between them.

The chain combines TRBV7-3 with TRBJ2-5; 7 bases agree with TRBD2. This CDR3 is 15 amino acids long. The germline V gene has CDR1 SGHTA and CDR2 FQGTGA. The V segment lost 4 bases and the J segment 4 bases; nucleotides outside the gene matches: 9. CDR3 bases: TGTGCCAGCAGCTCCTTCGGACTAGAAGGAGAGACCCAGTACTTC. Translation gives CASSSFGLEGETQYF.

The chain has TRBV4-3 and TRBJ2-5, with unresolved D. The ends were cut back, 0 bases at V and 3 bases at J, with 11 bases in the middle. This CDR3 contains 15 residues. CDR1 LGHNA and CDR2 YSLEER come from the germline V gene. The CDR3 reads CASSQERGQKETQYF. The CDR3 DNA is TGCGCCAGCAGCCAAGAACGTGGGCAGAAAGAGACCCAGTACTTC.

In the case of this clone: The identical CDR3 is also encoded by other nucleotide sequences in the sample. The rearrangement uses TRBV9 and TRBJ1-1; maybe TRBD1 (5 bases). V dropped 3 bases and J dropped 1 base, with 7 bases sitting between them. The CDR3 sequence is 13 residues long. Germline V gene data show CDR1 as SGDLS and CDR2 as YYNGEE. In nucleotides, the CDR3 is TGTGCCAGCAGCGCGGGGGGGAACACTGAAGCTTTCTTT. Translated, it gives CASSAGGNTEAFF.

This chain connects TRBV5-1 to TRBJ2-1, with 7 positions matching TRBD2. J gave up 0 bases and V 4 bases, and 4 bases lay outside the gene matches. The length of the CDR3 is 15 residues. The germline CDR1 and CDR2 sequences are SGHRS and YFSETQ. The CDR3 DNA follows: TGCGCCAGCAGCCGTCTAGCGGTCTCCTACAATGAGCAGTTCTTC. Its protein product is CASSRLAVSYNEQFF.

The chain has TRBV4-1 and TRBJ1-5; D may be TRBD1 (5 bases). Germline CDR1 is MGHRA and CDR2 is YSYEKL. The CDR3 consists of 14 residues. Trimming removed 1 base from V and 3 bases from J, with 7 bases in between. The CDR3 region has the DNA TGCGCCAGCAGCCAAGGACAGTACAATCAGCCCCAGCATTTT. Its translation is CASSQGQYNQPQHF.

V and J are TRBV19 and TRBJ2-7, with a weak D call TRBD2 (7 bases). This CDR3 is 16 amino acids long. The V end was cut by 3 bases, the J end by 3 bases, with 18 bases between. The V gene's germline CDR1 is LNHDA and CDR2 SQIVND (reference sequence). The chain's CDR3 is CASSMTSKGGFYEQYF. CDR3 sequence (DNA): TGTGCCAGTAGTATGACTAGCAAGGGGGGCTTCTACGAGCAGTACTTC.

The genes are TRBV7-2 and TRBJ1-1, with D unclear. This CDR3 region has 15 residues. With 5 bases removed from V and 4 bases from J, the gap between germline ends came to 17 bases. CDR1 and CDR2 (germline): SGHTA, FQGNSA. Here the CDR3 DNA reads TGTGCCAGCAGCCACCTCCAAGGGATACTCACTGAAGCTTTCTTT. Amino acids: CASSHLQGILTEAFF.